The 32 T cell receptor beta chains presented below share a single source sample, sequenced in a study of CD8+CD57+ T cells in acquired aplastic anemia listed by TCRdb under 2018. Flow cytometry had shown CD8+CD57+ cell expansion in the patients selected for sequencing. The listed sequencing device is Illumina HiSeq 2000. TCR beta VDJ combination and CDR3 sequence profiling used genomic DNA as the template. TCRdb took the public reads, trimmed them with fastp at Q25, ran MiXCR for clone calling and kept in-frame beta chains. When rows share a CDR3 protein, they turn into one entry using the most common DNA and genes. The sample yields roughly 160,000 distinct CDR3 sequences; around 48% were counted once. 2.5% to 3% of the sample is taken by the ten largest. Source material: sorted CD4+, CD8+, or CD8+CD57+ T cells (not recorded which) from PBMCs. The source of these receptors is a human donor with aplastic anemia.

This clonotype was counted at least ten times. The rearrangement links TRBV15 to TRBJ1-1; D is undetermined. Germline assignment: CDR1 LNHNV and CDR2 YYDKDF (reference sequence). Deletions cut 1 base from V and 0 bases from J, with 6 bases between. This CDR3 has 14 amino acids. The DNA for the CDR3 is TGTGCCACCAGCAGAGCAACCATGAACACTGAAGCTTTCTTT. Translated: CATSRATMNTEAFF.

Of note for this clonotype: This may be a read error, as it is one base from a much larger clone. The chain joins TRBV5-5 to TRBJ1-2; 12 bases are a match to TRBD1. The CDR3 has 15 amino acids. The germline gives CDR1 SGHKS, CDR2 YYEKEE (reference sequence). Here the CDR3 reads CVSSLTGQGAYGYTF. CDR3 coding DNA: TGTGTCAGCAGCTTGACGGGACAGGGGGCATATGGCTACACCTTC. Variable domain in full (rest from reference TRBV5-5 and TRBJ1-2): DAGVTQSPTHLIKTRGQQVTLRCSPISGHKSVSWYQQVLGQGPQFIFQYYEKEERGRGNFPDRFSARQFPNYSSELNVNALLLGDSALYLCVSSLTGQGAYGYTFGSGTRLTVV.

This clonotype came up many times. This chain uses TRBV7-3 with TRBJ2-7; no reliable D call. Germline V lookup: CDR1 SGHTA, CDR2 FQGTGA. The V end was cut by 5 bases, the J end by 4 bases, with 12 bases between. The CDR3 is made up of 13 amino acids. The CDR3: CASSPDGPYEQYF. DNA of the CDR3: TGTGCCAGCAGCCCGGACGGCCCTTACGAGCAGTACTTC.

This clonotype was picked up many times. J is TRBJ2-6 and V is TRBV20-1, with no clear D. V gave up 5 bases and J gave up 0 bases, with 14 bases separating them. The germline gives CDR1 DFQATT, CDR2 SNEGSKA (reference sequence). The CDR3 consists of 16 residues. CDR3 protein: CSASQSGISGANVLTF. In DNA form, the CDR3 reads TGCAGTGCTTCACAGTCAGGAATCTCTGGGGCCAACGTCCTGACTTTC.

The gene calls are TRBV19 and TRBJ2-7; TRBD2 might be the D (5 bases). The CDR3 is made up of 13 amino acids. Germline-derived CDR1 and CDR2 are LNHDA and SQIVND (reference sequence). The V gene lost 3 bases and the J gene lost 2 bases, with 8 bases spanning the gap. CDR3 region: CASSIGSTYEQYF. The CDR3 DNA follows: TGTGCCAGTAGTATTGGGAGTACCTACGAGCAGTACTTC.

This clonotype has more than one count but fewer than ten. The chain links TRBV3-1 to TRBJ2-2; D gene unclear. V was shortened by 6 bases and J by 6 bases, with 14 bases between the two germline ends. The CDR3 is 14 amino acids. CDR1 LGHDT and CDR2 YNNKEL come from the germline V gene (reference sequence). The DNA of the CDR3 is TGTGCCAGCAGAGGTGCCATCTCCCCCGGGGAGCTGTTTTTT. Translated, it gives CASRGAISPGELFF.

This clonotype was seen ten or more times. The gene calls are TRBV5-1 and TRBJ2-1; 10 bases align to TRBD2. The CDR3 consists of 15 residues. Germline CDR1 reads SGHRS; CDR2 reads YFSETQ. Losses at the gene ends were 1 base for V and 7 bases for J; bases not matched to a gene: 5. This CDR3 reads CASSLRAGGRNEQFF. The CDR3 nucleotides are TGCGCCAGCAGCTTGCGAGCGGGAGGGCGAAATGAGCAGTTCTTC.

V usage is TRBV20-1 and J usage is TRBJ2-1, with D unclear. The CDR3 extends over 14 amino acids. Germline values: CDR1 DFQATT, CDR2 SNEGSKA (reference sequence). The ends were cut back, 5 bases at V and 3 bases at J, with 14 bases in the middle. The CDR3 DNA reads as TGCAGTGCTCCCGTAGGGAATTTCTACAATGAGCAGTTCTTC. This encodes CSAPVGNFYNEQFF.

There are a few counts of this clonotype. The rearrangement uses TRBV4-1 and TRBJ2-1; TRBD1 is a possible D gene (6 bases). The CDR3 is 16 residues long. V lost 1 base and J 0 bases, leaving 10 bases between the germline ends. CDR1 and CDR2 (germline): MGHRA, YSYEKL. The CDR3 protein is CASSQGDTSSYNEQFF. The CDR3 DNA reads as TGCGCCAGCAGCCAAGGGGACACGAGCTCCTACAATGAGCAGTTCTTC.

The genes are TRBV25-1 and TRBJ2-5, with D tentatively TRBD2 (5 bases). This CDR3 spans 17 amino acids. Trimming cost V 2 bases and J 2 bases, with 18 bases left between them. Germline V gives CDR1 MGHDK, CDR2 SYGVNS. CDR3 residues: CASSEVWENEGQETQYF. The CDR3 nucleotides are TGTGCCAGCAGTGAAGTTTGGGAGAACGAGGGACAAGAGACCCAGTACTTC.

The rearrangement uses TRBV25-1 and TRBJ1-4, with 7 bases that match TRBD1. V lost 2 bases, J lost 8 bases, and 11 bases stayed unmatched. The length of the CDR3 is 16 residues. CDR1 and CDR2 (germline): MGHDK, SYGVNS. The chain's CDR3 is CASSEEVNRGREKLFF. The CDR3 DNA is TGTGCCAGCAGTGAAGAGGTGAACAGGGGTAGGGAAAAACTGTTTTTT.

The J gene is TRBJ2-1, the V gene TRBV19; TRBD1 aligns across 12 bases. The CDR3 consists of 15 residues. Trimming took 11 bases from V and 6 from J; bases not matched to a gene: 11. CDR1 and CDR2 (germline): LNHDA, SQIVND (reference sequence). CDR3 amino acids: CAGGTGGIVSNEQFF. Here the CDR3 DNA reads TGTGCCGGCGGGACAGGGGGCATAGTGAGCAATGAGCAGTTCTTC.

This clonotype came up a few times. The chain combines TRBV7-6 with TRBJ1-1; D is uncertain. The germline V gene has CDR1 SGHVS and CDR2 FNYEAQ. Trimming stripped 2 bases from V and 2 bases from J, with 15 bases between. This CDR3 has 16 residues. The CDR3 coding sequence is TGTGCCAGCAGCTTATACTCTACGGCCAGTAACACTGAAGCTTTCTTT. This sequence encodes CASSLYSTASNTEAFF.

CDR3 nucleotides: TGTGCCAGCAGCTTACACAGGGTGGACGGCTACACCTTC. It encodes CASSLHRVDGYTF. The chain recombines TRBV7-8 with TRBJ1-2, with D possibly matching TRBD1 (6 bases). The V gene's germline CDR1 is SGHVS and CDR2 FQNEAQ. The ends were cut back, 2 bases at V and 8 bases at J, with 12 bases in the middle. The CDR3 contains 13 residues. Filled out from reference TRBV7-8 and TRBJ1-2, the complete variable domain reads GAGVSQSPRYKVAKRGQDVALRCDPISGHVSLFWYQQALGQGPEFLTYFQNEAQLDKSGLPSDRFFAERPEGSVSTLKIQRTQQEDSAVYLCASSLHRVDGYTFGSGTRLTVV.

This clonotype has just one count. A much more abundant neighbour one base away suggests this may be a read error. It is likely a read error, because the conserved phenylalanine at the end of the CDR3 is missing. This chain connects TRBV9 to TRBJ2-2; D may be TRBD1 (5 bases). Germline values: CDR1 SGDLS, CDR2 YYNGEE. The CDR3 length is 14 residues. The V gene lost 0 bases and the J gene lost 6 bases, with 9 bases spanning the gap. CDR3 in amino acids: CASSVDRTPGELFL. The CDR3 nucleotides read TGTGCCAGCAGCGTAGATAGGACACCCGGGGAGCTGTTTCTT.

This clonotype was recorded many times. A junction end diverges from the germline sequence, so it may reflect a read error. CDR3 protein: CASNEAQGTEAFF. In DNA form, the CDR3 reads TGTGCCAGCAATGAAGCCCAGGGAACTGAAGCTTTCTTT. The V and J genes are TRBV6-1 and TRBJ1-1; maybe TRBD1 (5 bases). The CDR3 length is 13 residues. CDR1 is MNHNS and CDR2 is SASEGT in the germline V gene.

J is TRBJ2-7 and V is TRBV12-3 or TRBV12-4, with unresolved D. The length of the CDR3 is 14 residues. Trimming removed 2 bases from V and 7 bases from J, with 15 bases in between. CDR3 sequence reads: CASSLRQVLGEQYF. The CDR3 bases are TGTGCCAGCAGTTTAAGGCAGGTGCTGGGAGAGCAGTACTTC.

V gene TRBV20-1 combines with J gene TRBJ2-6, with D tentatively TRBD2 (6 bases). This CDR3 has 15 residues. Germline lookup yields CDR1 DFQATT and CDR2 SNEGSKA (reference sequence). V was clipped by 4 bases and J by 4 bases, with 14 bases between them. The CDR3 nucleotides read TGCAGTGCTACCGCCTGGAGGGCCGGGGCCAACGTCCTGACTTTC. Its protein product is CSATAWRAGANVLTF.

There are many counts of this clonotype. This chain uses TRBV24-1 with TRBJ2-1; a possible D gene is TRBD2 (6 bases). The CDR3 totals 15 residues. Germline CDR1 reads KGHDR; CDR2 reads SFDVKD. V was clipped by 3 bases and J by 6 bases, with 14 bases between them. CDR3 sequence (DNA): TGTGCCACCAGTGATCTGGCGGGACGCCCCAATGAGCAGTTCTTC. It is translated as CATSDLAGRPNEQFF.

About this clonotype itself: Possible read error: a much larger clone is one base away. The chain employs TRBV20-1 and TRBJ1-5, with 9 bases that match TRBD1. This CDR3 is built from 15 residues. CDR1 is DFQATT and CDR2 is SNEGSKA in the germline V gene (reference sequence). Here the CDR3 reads CGALPGTGSDQPQHF. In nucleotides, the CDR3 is TGCGGTGCACTCCCCGGGACAGGGTCCGATCAGCCCCAGCATTTT.

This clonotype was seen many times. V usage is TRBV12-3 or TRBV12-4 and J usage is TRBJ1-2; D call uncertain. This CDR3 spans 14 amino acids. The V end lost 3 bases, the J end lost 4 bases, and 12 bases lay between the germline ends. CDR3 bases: TGTGCCAGCAGTTTTTCCTCGACTGGCTATGGCTACACCTTC. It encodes CASSFSSTGYGYTF.

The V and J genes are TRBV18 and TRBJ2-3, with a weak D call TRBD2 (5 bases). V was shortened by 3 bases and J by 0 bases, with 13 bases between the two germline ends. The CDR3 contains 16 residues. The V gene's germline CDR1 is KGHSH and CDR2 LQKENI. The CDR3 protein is CASSPLSGASTDTQYF. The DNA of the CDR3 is TGTGCCAGCTCACCCCTGAGCGGAGCTAGCACAGATACGCAGTATTTT.

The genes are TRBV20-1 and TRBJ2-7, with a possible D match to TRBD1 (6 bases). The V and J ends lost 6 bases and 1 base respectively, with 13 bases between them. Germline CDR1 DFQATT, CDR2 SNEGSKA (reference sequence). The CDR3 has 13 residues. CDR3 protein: CSARTGTSYEQYF. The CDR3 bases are TGCAGTGCCAGAACCGGGACATCCTACGAGCAGTACTTC.

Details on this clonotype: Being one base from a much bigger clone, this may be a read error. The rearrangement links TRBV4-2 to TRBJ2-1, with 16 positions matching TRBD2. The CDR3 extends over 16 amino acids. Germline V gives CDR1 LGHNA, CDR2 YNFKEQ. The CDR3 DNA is TGTGTCAGCAGCCCGGGGACTAGCGGGAGGGCTGCTGAGCAGTTCTTC. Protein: CVSSPGTSGRAAEQFF.

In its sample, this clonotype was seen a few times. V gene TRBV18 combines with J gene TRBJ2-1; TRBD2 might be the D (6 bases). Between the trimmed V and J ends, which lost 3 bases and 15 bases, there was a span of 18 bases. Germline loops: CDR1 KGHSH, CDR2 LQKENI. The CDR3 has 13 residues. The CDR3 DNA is TGTGCCAGCTCACCTTCTCTTAGGGAGGTTCTGTTCTTC. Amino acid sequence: CASSPSLREVLFF. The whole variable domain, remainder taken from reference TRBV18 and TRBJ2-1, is NAGVMQNPRHLVRRRGQEARLRCSPMKGHSHVYWYRQLPEEGLKFMVYLQKENIIDESGMPKERFSAEFPKEGPSILRIQQVVRGDSAAYFCASSPSLREVLFFGPGTRLTVL.

The CDR3 bases are TGTGCCAGCAGTCTCGGACTAGGGATTGTCAATGAGCAGTTCTTC. This encodes CASSLGLGIVNEQFF. This chain connects TRBV12-3 or TRBV12-4 to TRBJ2-1; 7 bases are a match to TRBD2. The V gene end was trimmed by 5 bases and the J gene end by 6 bases; junction bases not matched to a gene: 10. This CDR3 region has 15 residues.

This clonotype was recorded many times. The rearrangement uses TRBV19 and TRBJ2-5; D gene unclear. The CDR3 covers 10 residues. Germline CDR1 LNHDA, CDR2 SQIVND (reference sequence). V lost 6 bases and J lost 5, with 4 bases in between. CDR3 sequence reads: CASSGETQYF. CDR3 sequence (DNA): TGTGCCAGTAGCGGGGAGACCCAGTACTTC.

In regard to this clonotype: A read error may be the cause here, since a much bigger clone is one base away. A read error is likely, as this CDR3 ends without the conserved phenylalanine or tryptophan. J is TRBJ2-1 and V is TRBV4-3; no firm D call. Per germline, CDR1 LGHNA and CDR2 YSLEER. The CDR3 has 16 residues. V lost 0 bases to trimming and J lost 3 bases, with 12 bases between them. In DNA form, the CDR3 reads TGCGCCAGCAGCCAAGATAACACCGTCGGCTACAATGAGCAGTTCTCC. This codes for CASSQDNTVGYNEQFS.

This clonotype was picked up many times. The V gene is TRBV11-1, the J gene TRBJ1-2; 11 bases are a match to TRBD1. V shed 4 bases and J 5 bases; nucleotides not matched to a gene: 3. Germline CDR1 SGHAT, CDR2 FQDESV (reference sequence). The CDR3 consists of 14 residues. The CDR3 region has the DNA TGTGCCAGCAGCTCCGGGACAGGGGGGTATGGCTACACCTTC. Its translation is CASSSGTGGYGYTF. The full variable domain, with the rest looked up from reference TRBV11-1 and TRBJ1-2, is EAEVAQSPRYKITEKSQAVAFWCDPISGHATLYWYRQILGQGPELLVQFQDESVVDDSQLPKDRFSAERLKGVDSTLKIQPAELGDSAMYLCASSSGTGGYGYTFGSGTRLTVV.

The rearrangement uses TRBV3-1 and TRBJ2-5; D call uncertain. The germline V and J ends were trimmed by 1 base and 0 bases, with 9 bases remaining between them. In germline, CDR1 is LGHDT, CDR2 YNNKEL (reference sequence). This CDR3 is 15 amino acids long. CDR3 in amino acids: CASSQVVGNQETQYF. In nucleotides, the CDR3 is TGTGCCAGCAGCCAAGTAGTAGGAAACCAAGAGACCCAGTACTTC.

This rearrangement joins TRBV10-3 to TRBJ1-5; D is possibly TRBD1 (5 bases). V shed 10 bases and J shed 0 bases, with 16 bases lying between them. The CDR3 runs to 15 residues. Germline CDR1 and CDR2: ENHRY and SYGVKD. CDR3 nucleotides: TGTGCCACCGACCTCCGGGGGAATAGCAATCAGCCCCAGCATTTT. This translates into CATDLRGNSNQPQHF.

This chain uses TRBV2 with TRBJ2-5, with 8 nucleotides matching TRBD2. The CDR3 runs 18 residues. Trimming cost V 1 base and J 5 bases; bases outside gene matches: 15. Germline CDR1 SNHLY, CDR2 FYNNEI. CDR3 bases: TGTGCCAGCAGTGAAGTTGTTTTGGCTAGCGGGTACGGGGAGACCCAGTACTTC. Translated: CASSEVVLASGYGETQYF.